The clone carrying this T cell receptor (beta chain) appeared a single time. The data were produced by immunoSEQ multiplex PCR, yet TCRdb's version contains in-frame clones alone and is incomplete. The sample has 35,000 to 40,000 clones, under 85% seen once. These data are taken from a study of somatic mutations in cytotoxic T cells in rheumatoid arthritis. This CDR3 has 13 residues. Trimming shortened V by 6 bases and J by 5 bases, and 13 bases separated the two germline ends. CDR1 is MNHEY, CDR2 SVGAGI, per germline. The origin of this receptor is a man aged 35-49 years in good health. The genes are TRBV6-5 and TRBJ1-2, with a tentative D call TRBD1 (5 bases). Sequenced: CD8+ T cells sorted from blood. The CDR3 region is CASRPRVLYGYTF. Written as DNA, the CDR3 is TGTGCCAGCAGACCCAGGGTGCTGTATGGCTACACCTTC.